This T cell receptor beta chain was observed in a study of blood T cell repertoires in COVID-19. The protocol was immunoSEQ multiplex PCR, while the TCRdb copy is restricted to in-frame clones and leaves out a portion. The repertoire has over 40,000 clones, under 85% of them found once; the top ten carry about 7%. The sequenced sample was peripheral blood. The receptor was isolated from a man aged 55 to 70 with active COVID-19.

The CDR3 DNA reads TGTGCCAGCAGCTTATCAGGGTTGAACACTGAAGCTTTCTTT. Translating it yields CASSLSGLNTEAFF. The chain uses TRBV7-9 and TRBJ1-1, with D possibly matching TRBD1 (5 bases). The CDR3 sequence is 14 residues long. Looked up from germline, CDR1 is SEHNR and CDR2 is FQNEAQ (reference sequence). Trimming pared 2 bases from V and 0 bases from J, leaving 7 bases between.